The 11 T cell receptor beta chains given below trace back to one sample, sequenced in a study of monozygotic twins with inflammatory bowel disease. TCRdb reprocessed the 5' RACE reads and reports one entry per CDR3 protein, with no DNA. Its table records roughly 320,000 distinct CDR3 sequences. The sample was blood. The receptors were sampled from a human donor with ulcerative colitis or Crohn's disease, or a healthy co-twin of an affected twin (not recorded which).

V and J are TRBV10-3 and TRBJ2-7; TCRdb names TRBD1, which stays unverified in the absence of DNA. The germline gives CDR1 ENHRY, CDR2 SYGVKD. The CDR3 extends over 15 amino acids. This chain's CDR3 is CAIKNRGHTSSEQYF.

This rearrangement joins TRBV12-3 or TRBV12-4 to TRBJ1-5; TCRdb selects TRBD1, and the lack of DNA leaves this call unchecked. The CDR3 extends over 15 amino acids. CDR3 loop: CASSYSQGASGPQHF.

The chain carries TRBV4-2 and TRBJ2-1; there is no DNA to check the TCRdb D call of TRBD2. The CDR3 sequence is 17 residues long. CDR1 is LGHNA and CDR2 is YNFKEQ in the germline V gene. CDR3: CASSLGTSGNPYNEQFF.

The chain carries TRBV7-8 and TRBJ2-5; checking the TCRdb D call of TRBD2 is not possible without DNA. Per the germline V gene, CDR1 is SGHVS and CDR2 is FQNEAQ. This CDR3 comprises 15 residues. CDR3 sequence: CASSFGAQSQETQYF.

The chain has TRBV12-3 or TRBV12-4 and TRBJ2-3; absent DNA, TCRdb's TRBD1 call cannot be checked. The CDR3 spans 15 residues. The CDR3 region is CASSLGTGQSDTQYF.

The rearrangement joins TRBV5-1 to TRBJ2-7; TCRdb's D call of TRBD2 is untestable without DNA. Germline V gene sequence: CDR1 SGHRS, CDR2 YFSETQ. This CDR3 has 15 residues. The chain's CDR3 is CASSLGLAATYEQYF.

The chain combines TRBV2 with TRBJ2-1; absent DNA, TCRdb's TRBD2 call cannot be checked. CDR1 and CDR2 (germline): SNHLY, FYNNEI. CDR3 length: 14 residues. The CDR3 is CASNRLAGRDEQFF.

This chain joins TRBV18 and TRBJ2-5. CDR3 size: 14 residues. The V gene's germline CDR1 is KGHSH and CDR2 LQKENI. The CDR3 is CASSFSSRPETQYF. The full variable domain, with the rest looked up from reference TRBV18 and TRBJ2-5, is NAGVMQNPRHLVRRRGQEARLRCSPMKGHSHVYWYRQLPEEGLKFMVYLQKENIIDESGMPKERFSAEFPKEGPSILRIQQVVRGDSAAYFCASSFSSRPETQYFGPGTRLLVL.

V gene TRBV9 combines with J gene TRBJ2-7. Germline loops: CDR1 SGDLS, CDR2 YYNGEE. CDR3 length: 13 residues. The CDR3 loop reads CASSVTGLYEQYF.

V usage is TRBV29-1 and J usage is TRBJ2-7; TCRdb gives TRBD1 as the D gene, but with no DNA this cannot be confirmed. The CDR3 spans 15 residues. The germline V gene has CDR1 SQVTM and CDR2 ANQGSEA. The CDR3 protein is CSVPGWGTDSYEQYF.

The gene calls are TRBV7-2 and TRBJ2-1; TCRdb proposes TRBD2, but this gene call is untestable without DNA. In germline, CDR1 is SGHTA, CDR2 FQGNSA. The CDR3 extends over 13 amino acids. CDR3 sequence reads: CASSFPSSKEQFF.